These 21 T cell receptor beta chains originate from one sample sequenced in a study of early T cells in non-severe SARS-CoV-2 infection. TCRdb processed the 5' RACE reads anew with MiXCR; each CDR3 protein has one entry. The sample comprises some 34,000 distinct CDR3 sequences, approximately 6.9% of which are singletons, and about 13% rests with the top ten. The material sequenced was whole blood, taken at baseline. The origin of the receptors is an adult who was a healthcare worker with PCR-confirmed SARS-CoV-2 infection or an uninfected control (not recorded which).

This clonotype was seen a few times. This chain links TRBV14 with TRBJ1-2, with 9 bases that match TRBD1. Looked up from germline, CDR1 is SGHDN and CDR2 is FVKESK. CDR3 length: 15 residues. V dropped 4 bases and J dropped 3; count of bases not matched to a gene: 6. The CDR3, as DNA: TGTGCCAGCAGCCGAGGGACAGGGACGTACTATGGCTACACCTTC. As protein: CASSRGTGTYYGYTF.

The chain links TRBV6-2 or TRBV6-3 to TRBJ2-4, with unresolved D. Per germline, CDR1 MNHEY and CDR2 SVGEGT. The V gene lost 4 bases and the J gene lost 9 bases, with 16 bases spanning the gap. The CDR3 is 14 amino acids. CDR3: CASSWSEGVAIQYF. For the CDR3, the DNA is TGTGCCAGCAGTTGGTCAGAAGGAGTGGCCATTCAGTACTTC.

With respect to this clonotype: A much larger clone is a single base away; this may be a read error. V usage is TRBV12-3 or TRBV12-4 and J usage is TRBJ2-1; TRBD1 is a possible D gene (6 bases). The CDR3 has 14 amino acids. The V and J ends lost 8 bases and 4 bases respectively, with 15 bases between them. CDR3 sequence reads: CASVFGQRYNEQFF. CDR3 DNA sequence: TGTGCCAGCGTGTTTGGACAGCGGTACAATGAGCAGTTCTTC.

This clonotype has a handful of counts. This rearrangement joins TRBV18 to TRBJ2-2; D is unclear. Germline V gene lookup returns CDR1 KGHSH and CDR2 LQKENI. The CDR3 is 13 residues long. With 6 bases removed from V and 4 bases from J, the gap between germline ends came to 9 bases. The CDR3 DNA reads TGTGCCAGCTCCTCCTACCTCACCGGGGAGCTGTTTTTT. It codes for CASSSYLTGELFF.

This clonotype was seen many times. The chain is built from TRBV7-2 and TRBJ1-1; weak D call: TRBD1 (6 bases). V dropped 4 bases and J dropped 6 bases, with 12 bases sitting between them. This CDR3 has 13 residues. In germline, CDR1 is SGHTA, CDR2 FQGNSA. The CDR3 reads CASSSTGYSEAFF. CDR3 sequence (DNA): TGTGCCAGCAGCTCGACAGGATACTCTGAAGCTTTCTTT. The full variable domain, with the rest looked up from reference TRBV7-2 and TRBJ1-1, is GAGVSQSPSNKVTEKGKDVELRCDPISGHTALYWYRQSLGQGLEFLIYFQGNSAPDKSGLPSDRFSAERTGGSVSTLTIQRTQQEDSAVYLCASSSTGYSEAFFGQGTRLTVV.

In this sample, this clonotype turned up many times. The genes are TRBV20-1 and TRBJ2-1; D may be TRBD1 or TRBD2 (5 bases each). This CDR3 contains 17 residues. The germline CDR1 and CDR2 sequences are DFQATT and SNEGSKA (reference sequence). The V end lost 0 bases, the J end lost 0 bases, and 15 bases lay between the germline ends. The CDR3 region is CSARDVTGGSSYNEQFF. For the CDR3, the DNA is TGCAGTGCTAGAGATGTAACAGGAGGAAGCTCCTACAATGAGCAGTTCTTC.

This clonotype occurred a few times. Written as DNA, the CDR3 is TGCGCCAGCAGCCCAACTCAAGAGACCCAGTACTTC. Translating it yields CASSPTQETQYF. The V gene is TRBV5-1, the J gene TRBJ2-5; D not resolved. The germline V and J ends were trimmed by 4 bases and 2 bases, with 6 bases remaining between them. The CDR3 totals 12 residues. The V gene's germline CDR1 is SGHRS and CDR2 YFSETQ.

Only a few counts were recorded for this clonotype. V usage is TRBV4-3 and J usage is TRBJ2-5, with 12 bases identical to TRBD1. The CDR3 consists of 16 residues. Trimming removed 4 bases from V and 4 bases from J; junction bases left unmatched: 7. Germline V CDR1 and CDR2: LGHNA, YSLEER. The CDR3 protein is CASSLDGTGGLETQYF. The CDR3 nucleotides are TGCGCCAGCAGCCTCGACGGGACAGGGGGCCTAGAGACCCAGTACTTC.

V and J are TRBV24-1 and TRBJ1-2, with D hard to call. Trimming removed 3 bases from V and 3 bases from J, with 4 bases in between. CDR3 size: 12 residues. Germline lookup yields CDR1 KGHDR and CDR2 SFDVKD. The CDR3 DNA reads TGTGCCACCAGTGATACGGACTATGGCTACACCTTC. This sequence encodes CATSDTDYGYTF.

The gene calls are TRBV7-2 and TRBJ1-4; perhaps TRBD1 as D (6 bases). V was trimmed by 1 base and J by 7 bases, leaving 19 bases between them. CDR3 length: 17 residues. Germline V gene data show CDR1 as SGHTA and CDR2 as FQGNSA. The CDR3 reads CASSLVGGPFSVEKLFF. DNA of the CDR3: TGTGCCAGCAGCTTAGTAGGGGGTCCGTTTTCGGTTGAAAAACTGTTTTTT.

This clonotype was picked up a small number of times. The V call is TRBV15, the J call TRBJ1-1; no reliable D call. This CDR3 is 13 amino acids long. Germline V CDR1 and CDR2: LNHNV, YYDKDF (reference sequence). V was shortened by 4 bases and J by 1 base, with 7 bases between the two germline ends. CDR3 in DNA: TGTGCCACCAGCAAAGGTCCGAACACTGAAGCTTTCTTT. The encoded protein is CATSKGPNTEAFF.

This clonotype turned up a few times. The gene calls are TRBV29-1 and TRBJ2-2; D gene uncertain. Germline V lookup: CDR1 SQVTM, CDR2 ANQGSEA. Between the trimmed V and J ends, which lost 3 bases and 2 bases, there was a span of 10 bases. This CDR3 contains 14 residues. CDR3 loop: CSVELAQNTGELFF. The CDR3 DNA reads TGCAGCGTTGAGTTGGCGCAAAACACCGGGGAGCTGTTTTTT.

There are many counts of this clonotype. The gene calls are TRBV18 and TRBJ2-1; D is possibly TRBD1 or TRBD2 (5 bases each). The V end lost 0 bases, the J end lost 10 bases, and 13 bases lay between the germline ends. The CDR3 length is 14 residues. CDR1 and CDR2 (germline): KGHSH, LQKENI. The CDR3 DNA sequence: TGTGCCAGCTCACCACCGGGTGGGGGTTACGAGCAGTTCTTC. It encodes CASSPPGGGYEQFF.

This clonotype was observed at least ten times. The chain links TRBV20-1 to TRBJ2-5; D is perhaps TRBD2 (6 bases). V was trimmed by 7 bases and J by 1 base, leaving 10 bases between them. Per germline, CDR1 DFQATT and CDR2 SNEGSKA (reference sequence). The CDR3 has 12 amino acids. CDR3 DNA sequence: TGCAGTGAGGGAGGCCCCCAAGAGACCCAGTACTTC. Amino acids: CSEGGPQETQYF.

This clonotype was picked up many times. The V call is TRBV6-2 or TRBV6-3, the J call TRBJ2-7; weak D call: TRBD2 (5 bases). V was cut by 2 bases and J by 5 bases, with 22 bases left in between. Germline CDR1 is MNHEY and CDR2 is SVGEGT. The CDR3 spans 17 residues. The CDR3 protein is CASSYTFEASFRHEQYF. CDR3 DNA sequence: TGTGCCAGCAGTTACACCTTCGAGGCTAGCTTTCGCCACGAGCAGTACTTC.

In its sample, this clonotype was seen many times. The chain has TRBV20-1 and TRBJ2-5; D tentatively fits TRBD1 or TRBD2 (6 bases each). The CDR3 spans 17 residues. Deletions cut 3 bases from V and 1 base from J, with 21 bases between. In germline, CDR1 is DFQATT, CDR2 SNEGSKA (reference sequence). CDR3 coding DNA: TGCAGTGCTAGTTCCTCCACTTTACAGGGAGGCCAAGAGACCCAGTACTTC. Protein product: CSASSSTLQGGQETQYF.

As concerns this clonotype: A much larger clone lies one base from this, so it may be a read error. V and J are TRBV28 and TRBJ2-7; TRBD2 agrees at 9 bases. In germline, CDR1 is MDHEN, CDR2 SYDVKM. CDR3 length equals 13 residues. V lost 3 bases, J lost 7 bases, and 4 bases stayed unmatched. The CDR3 loop reads CASSFASGMEQYF. As DNA, the CDR3 is TGTGCCAGCAGTTTTGCTAGCGGGATGGAGCAGTACTTC.

The genes are TRBV5-1 and TRBJ2-1, with TRBD2 as a possible D gene (6 bases). The CDR3 extends over 14 amino acids. Germline V CDR1 and CDR2: SGHRS, YFSETQ. Trimming pared 0 bases from V and 8 bases from J, leaving 12 bases between. The CDR3 spells CASSLAREGDEQFF. The CDR3 DNA reads TGCGCCAGCAGCTTGGCGCGGGAAGGGGATGAGCAGTTCTTC.

This clonotype was seen more than once but under ten times. J is TRBJ2-3 and V is TRBV5-4, with D possibly TRBD1 on 6 matching bases. V was shortened by 6 bases and J by 4 bases, with 18 bases between the two germline ends. From germline, CDR1 is SGHNT and CDR2 YYREEE (reference sequence). The CDR3 sequence is 15 residues long. CDR3 residues: CASTTGQGLSDTQYF. The CDR3 nucleotides read TGTGCCAGCACAACTGGTCAGGGGTTATCAGATACGCAGTATTTT.

In this sample, this clonotype turned up many times. The rearrangement links TRBV30 to TRBJ1-1, with a possible D match to TRBD1 (5 bases). CDR1 is GTSNPN, CDR2 SVGIG, per germline (reference sequence). V gave up 1 base and J gave up 0 bases, with 6 bases separating them. The CDR3 totals 13 residues. This chain's CDR3 is CAWSGTLNTEAFF. For the CDR3, the DNA is TGTGCCTGGAGTGGGACACTGAACACTGAAGCTTTCTTT.

The genes are TRBV28 and TRBJ1-1; D might be TRBD1 (5 bases). Trimming took off 6 bases at V and 5 bases at J, with 22 bases between the two ends. CDR3 length: 16 amino acids. The germline gives CDR1 MDHEN, CDR2 SYDVKM. CDR3 bases: TGTGCCAGCAGGGACGGGACCTCGGCTAGGGGAACTGAAGCTTTCTTT. Its protein product is CASRDGTSARGTEAFF.